The clone carrying this T cell receptor (beta chain) was recorded a few times. The antigen is undetermined. The sample carries other DNA sequences with the same CDR3. One heparinised draw of blood, averaging roughly 110 mL, came from each donor. This entry is derived from a study of beta chain features in type 1 diabetes. Regarding the study as a whole: PCR might show a preference for shorter templates, equally across patients and controls. Sequencing used cDNA, and cells with high TCR expression could therefore be over-represented. Among patients, naive, central memory and Treg TCRB repertoires appeared more similar than among healthy donors. Shorter TCRB CDR3s, moderately but significantly so, marked every one of the four CD4+ subsets in Type 1 diabetes patients.

CDR1 and CDR2 (germline): KGHSH, LQKENI. CDR3 length equals 13 residues. With 0 bases removed from V and 3 bases from J, the gap between germline ends came to 6 bases. Isolated RNA was reverse transcribed in full, so expressed TCRB transcripts were sequenced. Only in-frame clones appear in the TCRdb table, and some are missing; sequencing was by immunoSEQ multiplex PCR. The table has 600,000 or so clones, about an eighth seen once. This TCR came from a man between 18 and 29 years old with type 1 diabetes. Material: naive CD4+ T cells from blood. This rearrangement joins TRBV18 to TRBJ2-7; D is uncertain. This CDR3 reads CASSPPGSYEQYF. CDR3 bases: TGTGCCAGCTCACCACCCGGCAGCTACGAGCAGTACTTC. Combining the CDR3 with reference TRBV18 and TRBJ2-7 gives the whole variable domain NAGVMQNPRHLVRRRGQEARLRCSPMKGHSHVYWYRQLPEEGLKFMVYLQKENIIDESGMPKERFSAEFPKEGPSILRIQQVVRGDSAAYFCASSPPGSYEQYFGPGTRLTVT.